This T cell receptor (beta chain) is from a study of T cells in Graves' hyperthyroidism and ophthalmopathy. Regarding the study as a whole: Before onset, by a median of around 6.1 months, the model predicted ophthalmopathy.

Points on this clonotype: Antigen specificity is unknown.

With V trimmed by 4 bases and J by 0 bases, 3 bases remained unmatched. This CDR3 has 15 amino acids. Per germline, CDR1 LNHDA and CDR2 SQIVND (reference sequence). Enrolled ophthalmopathy patients presented with a Clinical Activity Score of at least 3, a NOSPECS grade of at least 4, and disease duration under 3 months. Diagnoses were made from clinical symptoms, serum measures (thyroxine and TRAb), thyroid ultrasound and orbital computed tomography. Amplification targeted TCR beta CDR3 regions from RNA transcripts. HTBI primers drove first-round RT-PCR of the TCR CDR3. MiXCR, applied by TCRdb to the multiplex PCR reads, yields one record per CDR3 protein. Here the sample spans about 350,000 distinct CDR3 sequences, around 18% being singletons.

The sample comprised blood. The sequence came from a woman aged 35 to 49 with Graves' ophthalmopathy. The V call is TRBV19, the J call TRBJ1-5; 7 positions agree with TRBD1. CDR3 DNA: TGTGCCAGTAGTACAACAGGGGTTAGCAATCAGCCCCAGCATTTT. Amino acid sequence: CASSTTGVSNQPQHF.